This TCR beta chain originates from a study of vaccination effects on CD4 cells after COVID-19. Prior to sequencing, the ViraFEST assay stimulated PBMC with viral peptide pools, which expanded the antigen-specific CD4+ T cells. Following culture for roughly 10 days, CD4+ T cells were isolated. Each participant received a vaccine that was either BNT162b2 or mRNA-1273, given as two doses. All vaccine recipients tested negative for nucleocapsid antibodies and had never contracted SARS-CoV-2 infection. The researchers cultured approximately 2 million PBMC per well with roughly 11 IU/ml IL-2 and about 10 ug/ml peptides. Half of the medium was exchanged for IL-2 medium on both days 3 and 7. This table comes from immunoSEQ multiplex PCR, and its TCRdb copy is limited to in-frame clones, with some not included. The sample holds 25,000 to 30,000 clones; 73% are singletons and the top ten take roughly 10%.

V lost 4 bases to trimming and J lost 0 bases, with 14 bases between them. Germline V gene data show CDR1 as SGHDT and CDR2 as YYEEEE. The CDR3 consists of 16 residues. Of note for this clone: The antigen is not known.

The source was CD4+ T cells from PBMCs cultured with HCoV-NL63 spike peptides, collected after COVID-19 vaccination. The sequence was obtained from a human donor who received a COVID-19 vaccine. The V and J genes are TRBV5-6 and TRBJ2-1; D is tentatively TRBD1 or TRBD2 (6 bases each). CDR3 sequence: CASSRGGISSYNEQFF. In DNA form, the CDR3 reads TGTGCCAGCAGCCGAGGGGGGATTAGCTCCTACAATGAGCAGTTCTTC. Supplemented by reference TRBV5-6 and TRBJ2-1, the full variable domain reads DAGVTQSPTHLIKTRGQQVTLRCSPKSGHDTVSWYQQALGQGPQFIFQYYEEEERQRGNFPDRFSGHQFPNYSSELNVNALLLGDSALYLCASSRGGISSYNEQFFGPGTRLTVL.